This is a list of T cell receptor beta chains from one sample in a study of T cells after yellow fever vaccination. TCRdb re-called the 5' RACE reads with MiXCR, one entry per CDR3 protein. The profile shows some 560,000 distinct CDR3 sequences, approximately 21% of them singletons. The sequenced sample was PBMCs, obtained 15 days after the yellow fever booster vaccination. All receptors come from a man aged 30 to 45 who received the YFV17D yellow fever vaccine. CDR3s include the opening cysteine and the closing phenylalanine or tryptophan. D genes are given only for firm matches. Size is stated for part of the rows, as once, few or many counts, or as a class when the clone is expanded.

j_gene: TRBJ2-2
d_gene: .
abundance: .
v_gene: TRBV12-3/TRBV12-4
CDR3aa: CASSLNFGIANTGELFF
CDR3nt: TGTGCCAGCAGTTTAAATTTCGGCATCGCGAACACCGGGGAGCTGTTTTTT

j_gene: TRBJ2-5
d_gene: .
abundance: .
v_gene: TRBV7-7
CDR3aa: CASSWDLGETQYF
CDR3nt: TGTGCCAGCAGCTGGGACTTAGGGGAGACCCAGTACTTC

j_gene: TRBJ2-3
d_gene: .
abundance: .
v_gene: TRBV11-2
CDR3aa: CASSLQRSGIPQYF
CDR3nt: TGTGCCAGCAGCTTACAGAGGTCGGGGATCCCGCAGTATTTT

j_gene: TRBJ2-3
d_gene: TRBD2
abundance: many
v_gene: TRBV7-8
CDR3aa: CASSFPSGSTDTQYF
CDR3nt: TGTGCCAGCAGCTTTCCTAGCGGGAGCACAGATACGCAGTATTTT

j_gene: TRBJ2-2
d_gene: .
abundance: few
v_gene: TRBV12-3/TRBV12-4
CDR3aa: CASSLGGIPGELFF
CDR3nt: TGTGCCAGCAGTTTGGGCGGGATTCCCGGGGAGCTGTTTTTT

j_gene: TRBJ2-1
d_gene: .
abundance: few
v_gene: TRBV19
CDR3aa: CASSRYTGTEQFF
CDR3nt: TGTGCCAGTAGTAGATACACCGGGACAGAGCAGTTCTTC

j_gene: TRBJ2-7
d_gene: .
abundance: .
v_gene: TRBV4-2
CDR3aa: CASSQEGTRPTFYEQYF
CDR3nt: TGTGCCAGCAGCCAAGAAGGTACTAGACCAACCTTCTACGAGCAGTACTTC

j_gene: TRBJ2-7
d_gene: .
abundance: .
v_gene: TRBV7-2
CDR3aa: CASSPAESFYEQYF
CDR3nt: TGTGCCAGCAGCCCGGCGGAGTCCTTCTACGAGCAGTACTTC

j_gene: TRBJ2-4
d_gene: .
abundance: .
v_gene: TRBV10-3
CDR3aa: CAISEEPEGAKNIQYF
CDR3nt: TGTGCCATCAGTGAAGAGCCGGAGGGGGCCAAAAACATTCAGTACTTC

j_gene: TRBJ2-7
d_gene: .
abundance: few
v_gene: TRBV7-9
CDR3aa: CASSSRVEGWEQYF
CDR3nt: TGTGCCAGCAGCTCTCGGGTCGAAGGGTGGGAGCAGTACTTC

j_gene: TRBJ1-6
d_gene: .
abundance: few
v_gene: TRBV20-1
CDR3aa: CSARDPDSPNSPLHF
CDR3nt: TGCAGTGCTAGAGATCCCGACAGTCCTAATTCACCCCTCCACTTT

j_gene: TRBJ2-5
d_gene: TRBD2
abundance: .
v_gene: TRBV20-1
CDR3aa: CSAREEIAGDETQYF
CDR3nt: TGCAGTGCTAGAGAGGAGATAGCGGGAGACGAGACCCAGTACTTC

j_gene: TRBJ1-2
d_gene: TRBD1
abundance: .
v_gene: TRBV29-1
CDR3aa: CSGLQGATSGYTF
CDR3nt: TGCAGCGGTTTACAGGGGGCTACGAGTGGCTACACCTTC

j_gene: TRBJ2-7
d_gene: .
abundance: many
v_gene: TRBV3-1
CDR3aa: CASSQVPYEQYF
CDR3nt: TGTGCCAGCAGCCAAGTCCCCTACGAGCAGTACTTC

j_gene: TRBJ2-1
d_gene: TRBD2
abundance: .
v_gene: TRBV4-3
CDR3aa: CASSQEILAAYNEQFF
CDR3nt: TGCGCCAGCAGCCAAGAGATACTAGCGGCCTACAATGAGCAGTTCTTC

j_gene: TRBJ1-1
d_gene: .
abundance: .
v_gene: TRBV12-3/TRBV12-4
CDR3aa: CASSFGEGAEAFF
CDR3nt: TGTGCCAGCAGTTTCGGAGAGGGCGCTGAAGCTTTCTTT

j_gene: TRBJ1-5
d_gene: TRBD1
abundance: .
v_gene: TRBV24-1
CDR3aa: CATSDSGTGEQPQHF
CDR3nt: TGTGCCACCAGTGATTCCGGGACAGGGGAGCAGCCCCAGCATTTT

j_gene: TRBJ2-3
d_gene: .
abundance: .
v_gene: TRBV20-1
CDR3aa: CSSLRVTSTDTQYF
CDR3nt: TGCAGTAGCTTACGGGTAACTAGCACAGATACGCAGTATTTT

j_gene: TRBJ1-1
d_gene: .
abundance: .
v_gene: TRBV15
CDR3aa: CATGRRNTEAFF
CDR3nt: TGTGCCACGGGGAGGAGGAACACTGAAGCTTTCTTT

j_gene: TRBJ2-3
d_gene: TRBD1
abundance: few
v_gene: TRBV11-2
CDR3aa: CASTSMGQSTDTQYF
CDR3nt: TGTGCCAGCACTTCCATGGGACAGAGCACAGATACGCAGTATTTT

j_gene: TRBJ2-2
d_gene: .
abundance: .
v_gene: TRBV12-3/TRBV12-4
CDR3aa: CASSFGESPNTGELFF
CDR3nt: TGTGCCAGCAGTTTTGGAGAAAGCCCGAACACCGGGGAGCTGTTTTTT

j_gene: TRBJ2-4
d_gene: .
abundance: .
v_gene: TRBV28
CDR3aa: CASSPGPLLAKNIQYF
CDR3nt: TGTGCCAGCAGTCCAGGACCGCTTTTAGCCAAAAACATTCAGTACTTC

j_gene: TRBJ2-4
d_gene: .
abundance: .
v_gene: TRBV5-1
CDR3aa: CASSLQDGTKNIQYF
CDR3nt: TGCGCCAGCAGCTTGCAGGACGGAACCAAAAACATTCAGTACTTC